Listed below are T cell receptor beta chains from one sample, sequenced in a study of a mutant IDH1 vaccine in newly diagnosed glioma. TCRdb keeps only in-frame clones here, not all; method: immunoSEQ multiplex PCR. The repertoire holds tens of thousands of clones, with 60% to 85% as singletons. The sequences come from PBMCs, collected from a glioma patient treated with radiotherapy, temozolomide or both. These receptors came from a woman in her forties with glioma. Each CDR3 is given with its conserved first and last residue. The D gene is left open where the match is weak. Expanded clones are given a class, and other clones once, few, many or no size at all.

cdr3_aa: CSVERDPMNTEAFF; cdr3_nt: TGCAGCGTTGAAAGGGATCCCATGAACACTGAAGCTTTCTTT; d_call: -; j_call: TRBJ1-1; v_call: TRBV29-1; clone_size: -
cdr3_aa: CASSQELSQGINYGYTF; cdr3_nt: TGCGCCAGCAGCCAAGAACTGAGTCAGGGAATAAACTATGGCTACACCTTC; d_call: -; j_call: TRBJ1-2; v_call: TRBV4-3; clone_size: -
cdr3_aa: CASSPRLAEYNEQFF; cdr3_nt: TGTGCCAGCAGCCCCCGACTAGCGGAATACAATGAGCAGTTCTTC; d_call: TRBD2; j_call: TRBJ2-1; v_call: TRBV14; clone_size: once
cdr3_aa: CSVALRVNFYEQYF; cdr3_nt: TGCAGCGTGGCCCTTAGGGTGAATTTCTACGAGCAGTACTTC; d_call: -; j_call: TRBJ2-7; v_call: TRBV29-1; clone_size: -
cdr3_aa: CASSRTGGAYEQYF; cdr3_nt: TGCGCCAGCAGTCGCACCGGAGGAGCCTACGAGCAGTACTTC; d_call: -; j_call: TRBJ2-7; v_call: TRBV4-3; clone_size: -
cdr3_aa: CASSRGFGYGYTF; cdr3_nt: TGTGCCAGTAGCCGAGGGTTTGGCTATGGCTACACCTTC; d_call: -; j_call: TRBJ1-2; v_call: TRBV19; clone_size: -
cdr3_aa: CASSLSAPNEKLFF; cdr3_nt: TGCGCCAGCAGCTTGTCGGCCCCCAATGAAAAACTGTTTTTT; d_call: -; j_call: TRBJ1-4; v_call: TRBV5-1; clone_size: -
cdr3_aa: CASRRDRMFAFF; cdr3_nt: TGTGCCAGCCGTCGGGACAGGATGTTTGCTTTCTTT; d_call: TRBD1; j_call: TRBJ1-1; v_call: TRBV2; clone_size: few
cdr3_aa: CASSRLAGGLSYEQYF; cdr3_nt: TGTGCCAGCAGCCGACTAGCGGGGGGCCTGTCCTACGAGCAGTACTTC; d_call: TRBD2; j_call: TRBJ2-7; v_call: TRBV2; clone_size: once
cdr3_aa: CASSLGQGNYGYTF; cdr3_nt: TGTGCCAGCAGCTTAGGACAAGGAAACTATGGCTACACCTTC; d_call: -; j_call: TRBJ1-2; v_call: TRBV7-9; clone_size: -
cdr3_aa: CSVEGGNTIYF; cdr3_nt: TGCAGCGTTGAGGGCGGGAACACCATATATTTT; d_call: -; j_call: TRBJ1-3; v_call: TRBV29-1; clone_size: -
cdr3_aa: CSVATNYGYTF; cdr3_nt: TGCAGCGTTGCCACTAACTATGGCTACACCTTC; d_call: -; j_call: TRBJ1-2; v_call: TRBV29-1; clone_size: -
cdr3_aa: CASSSIGRDSNYGYTF; cdr3_nt: TGTGCCAGCAGTTCAATCGGACGGGATTCTAACTATGGCTACACCTTC; d_call: -; j_call: TRBJ1-2; v_call: TRBV5-4; clone_size: -
cdr3_aa: CASSLRGGTGELFF; cdr3_nt: TGTGCCAGCAGCTTGAGGGGTGGTACCGGGGAGCTGTTTTTT; d_call: -; j_call: TRBJ2-2; v_call: TRBV5-8; clone_size: -
cdr3_aa: CASSRGQLNEKLFF; cdr3_nt: TGTGCCAGCAGCCGGGGCCAGTTAAATGAAAAACTGTTTTTT; d_call: -; j_call: TRBJ1-4; v_call: TRBV27; clone_size: -
cdr3_aa: CASSLGLAGGHYEQYF; cdr3_nt: TGTGCCAGCAGCTTAGGCCTAGCGGGGGGCCACTACGAGCAGTACTTC; d_call: TRBD2; j_call: TRBJ2-7; v_call: TRBV7-9; clone_size: -
cdr3_aa: CASSESPADGELFF; cdr3_nt: TGCGCCAGCAGTGAGTCCCCCGCCGACGGGGAGCTGTTTTTT; d_call: -; j_call: TRBJ2-2; v_call: TRBV10-1; clone_size: -
cdr3_aa: CASSQVLAGGPGETQYF; cdr3_nt: TGCGCCAGCAGCCAAGTGCTAGCGGGGGGGCCTGGGGAGACCCAGTACTTC; d_call: TRBD2; j_call: TRBJ2-5; v_call: TRBV4-1; clone_size: -
cdr3_aa: CASSLSGQNYGYTF; cdr3_nt: TGTGCCAGCAGCTTATCAGGGCAGAACTATGGCTACACCTTC; d_call: -; j_call: TRBJ1-2; v_call: TRBV7-2; clone_size: -
cdr3_aa: CASSYGTSGAHNEQFF; cdr3_nt: TGCGCCAGCTCCTACGGGACTAGCGGGGCCCACAATGAGCAGTTCTTC; d_call: TRBD2; j_call: TRBJ2-1; v_call: TRBV4-3; clone_size: -
cdr3_aa: CASRETGPDTEAFF; cdr3_nt: TGTGCCAGTAGGGAGACAGGGCCGGACACTGAAGCTTTCTTT; d_call: TRBD1; j_call: TRBJ1-1; v_call: TRBV19; clone_size: -
cdr3_aa: CASSQWGFPSNQPQHF; cdr3_nt: TGTGCCAGTAGTCAATGGGGCTTCCCTAGCAATCAGCCCCAGCATTTT; d_call: -; j_call: TRBJ1-5; v_call: TRBV19; clone_size: -
cdr3_aa: CASSLESGALTEAFF; cdr3_nt: TGCGCCAGCAGCTTGGAGTCAGGGGCTCTCACTGAAGCTTTCTTT; d_call: -; j_call: TRBJ1-1; v_call: TRBV5-1; clone_size: -
cdr3_aa: CASSSPGQGAEKLFF; cdr3_nt: TGTGCCAGCAGTTCCCCGGGACAGGGGGCCGAAAAACTGTTTTTT; d_call: TRBD1; j_call: TRBJ1-4; v_call: TRBV2; clone_size: -
cdr3_aa: CPHSGEQYF; cdr3_nt: TGCCCTCACTCCGGCGAGCAGTACTTC; d_call: -; j_call: TRBJ2-7; v_call: TRBV5-1; clone_size: -
cdr3_aa: CASSYGLAGGDTQYF; cdr3_nt: TGTGCCAGCAGTTACGGGCTAGCGGGGGGGGATACGCAGTATTTT; d_call: TRBD2; j_call: TRBJ2-3; v_call: TRBV6-5; clone_size: -
cdr3_aa: CASSYSLAGEGETQYF; cdr3_nt: TGTGCCAGCAGTTACTCGTTGGCAGGGGAGGGAGAGACCCAGTACTTC; d_call: -; j_call: TRBJ2-5; v_call: TRBV6-5; clone_size: -
cdr3_aa: CASSLGGGYQPQHF; cdr3_nt: TGCGCCAGCAGCTTGGGAGGGGGCTATCAGCCCCAGCATTTT; d_call: TRBD1; j_call: TRBJ1-5; v_call: TRBV5-1; clone_size: -
cdr3_aa: CASSIHGGQGYTGELFF; cdr3_nt: TGTGCCAGCAGCATTCACGGGGGACAGGGATACACCGGGGAGCTGTTTTTT; d_call: TRBD1; j_call: TRBJ2-2; v_call: TRBV5-8; clone_size: -
cdr3_aa: CASSISGVTGELFF; cdr3_nt: TGTGCCAGTAGTATATCCGGGGTCACCGGGGAGCTGTTTTTT; d_call: -; j_call: TRBJ2-2; v_call: TRBV19; clone_size: -
cdr3_aa: CASRGRDSPLHF; cdr3_nt: TGTGCCAGCAGGGGGAGGGATTCACCCCTCCACTTT; d_call: -; j_call: TRBJ1-6; v_call: TRBV6-5; clone_size: -
cdr3_aa: CASSEGEGGRQETQYF; cdr3_nt: TGCGCCAGCAGTGAGGGTGAGGGGGGGCGGCAAGAGACCCAGTACTTC; d_call: -; j_call: TRBJ2-5; v_call: TRBV10-2; clone_size: -
cdr3_aa: CASSSSPLTGGYTF; cdr3_nt: TGCGCCAGCAGCTCCTCCCCTTTGACGGGTGGCTACACCTTC; d_call: -; j_call: TRBJ1-2; v_call: TRBV5-1; clone_size: -
cdr3_aa: CASSIEGSGIGGYTF; cdr3_nt: TGTGCCAGTAGTATCGAAGGGTCAGGGATAGGTGGCTACACCTTC; d_call: -; j_call: TRBJ1-2; v_call: TRBV19; clone_size: -
cdr3_aa: CASSQDDGYTF; cdr3_nt: TGCGCCAGCAGCCAAGATGACGGCTACACCTTC; d_call: -; j_call: TRBJ1-2; v_call: TRBV4-3; clone_size: -
cdr3_aa: CASSDSPGWGTEAFF; cdr3_nt: TGTGCCAGCAGTGACTCGCCAGGATGGGGCACTGAAGCTTTCTTT; d_call: -; j_call: TRBJ1-1; v_call: TRBV6-4; clone_size: once
cdr3_aa: CASSGPRGPGNYGYTF; cdr3_nt: TGTGCCAGCAGTGGACCTCGGGGGCCCGGTAACTATGGCTACACCTTC; d_call: -; j_call: TRBJ1-2; v_call: TRBV25-1; clone_size: -
cdr3_aa: CAWSQGQLNTGELFF; cdr3_nt: TGTGCCTGGAGTCAGGGCCAGCTGAACACCGGGGAGCTGTTTTTT; d_call: -; j_call: TRBJ2-2; v_call: TRBV30; clone_size: -
cdr3_aa: CSVEEGGTGELFF; cdr3_nt: TGCAGCGTTGAAGAAGGCGGAACCGGGGAGCTGTTTTTT; d_call: -; j_call: TRBJ2-2; v_call: TRBV29-1; clone_size: -
cdr3_aa: CASSPRSGVYEQYF; cdr3_nt: TGTGCCAGCAGCCCTAGATCAGGAGTCTACGAGCAGTACTTC; d_call: -; j_call: TRBJ2-7; v_call: TRBV9; clone_size: -
cdr3_aa: CASTETGVGTEAFF; cdr3_nt: TGTGCCAGCACCGAAACAGGGGTTGGAACTGAAGCTTTCTTT; d_call: TRBD1; j_call: TRBJ1-1; v_call: TRBV2; clone_size: -
cdr3_aa: CASSRLAAQETQYF; cdr3_nt: TGTGCCAGCAGCCGACTAGCGGCACAAGAGACCCAGTACTTC; d_call: TRBD2; j_call: TRBJ2-5; v_call: TRBV27; clone_size: -
cdr3_aa: CASSARDGGYTF; cdr3_nt: TGTGCCAGCAGCGCGCGAGACGGGGGCTACACCTTC; d_call: -; j_call: TRBJ1-2; v_call: TRBV11-2; clone_size: -